This T cell receptor (beta chain) comes out of a study of response to subunit inactivated influenza vaccine. V lost 2 bases, J lost 7 bases, and 8 bases lay in between. Looked up from germline, CDR1 is MGHRA and CDR2 is YSYEKL. This CDR3 has 13 residues. TCRdb reanalysed the RT-PCR reads using MiXCR and keeps one entry per CDR3 protein. The sample contains around 530,000 distinct CDR3 sequences, approximately 16% of which appear only once. In this sample, this clonotype turned up a few times. Its antigen remains unknown. Study-level points and caveats: It was suggested by the authors that few new T cells are recruited by each seasonal influenza vaccination.

Sequenced here: CD4+ T cells sorted from PBMCs, sampled around 25 months after vaccination. The chain recombines TRBV4-1 with TRBJ1-4, with D unresolved. This receptor was obtained from a man between 50 and 69 years old who received an inactivated influenza vaccine. The CDR3 loop is CASSQFVGEKLFF. The CDR3 DNA follows: TGCGCCAGCAGCCAATTCGTGGGTGAAAAACTGTTTTTT.